The sequence of this TCR beta chain was determined in a study of molecular identifiers for immune sequencing clone quantification. Study observations and caveats: It was shown that clones above 20 RNA copies held over 99% of effector molecules, but under 1% in naive cells.

Turning to this clonotype: Antigen unknown. A read error is possible here, since a much larger clone lies one base away.

The authors gated naive CD8 T cells as CD8+CD4-CCR7+CD45RA+ for sorting. V lost 10 bases, J lost 2 bases, and 12 bases lay in between. The CDR3 consists of 13 residues. Germline V gene lookup returns CDR1 MNHNS and CDR2 SASEGT. TCRdb recomputed calls from the PCR reads with MiXCR, one row per CDR3 protein. The top ten clones hold roughly 0.83% of a sample with approximately 630,000 distinct CDR3 sequences, about 25% of them seen once. The origin of this receptor is a human donor in good health. Some libraries in this study had Jurkat cell RNA spiked in. The material sequenced was naive CD8+ T cells from blood, with Jurkat cell RNA spiked in. Subset meaning: FACS-sorted CD8+CD4-CCR7+CD45RA+ naive T cells. The chain carries TRBV6-1 and TRBJ2-4; weak D call: TRBD2 (5 bases). The CDR3 sequence is CATGDVTKNIQYF. The CDR3 DNA follows: TGTGCCACCGGGGATGTAACCAAAAACATTCAGTACTTC.